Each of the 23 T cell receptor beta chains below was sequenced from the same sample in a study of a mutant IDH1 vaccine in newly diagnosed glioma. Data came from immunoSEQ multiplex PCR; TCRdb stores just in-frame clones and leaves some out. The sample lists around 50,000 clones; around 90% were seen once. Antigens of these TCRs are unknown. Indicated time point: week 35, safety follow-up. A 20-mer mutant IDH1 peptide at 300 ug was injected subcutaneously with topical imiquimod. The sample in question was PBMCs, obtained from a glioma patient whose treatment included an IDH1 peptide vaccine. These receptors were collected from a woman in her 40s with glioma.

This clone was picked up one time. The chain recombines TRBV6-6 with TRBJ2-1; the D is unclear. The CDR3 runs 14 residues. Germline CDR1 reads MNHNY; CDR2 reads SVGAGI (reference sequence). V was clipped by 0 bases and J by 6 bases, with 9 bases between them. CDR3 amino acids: CASSYSTHRNEQFF. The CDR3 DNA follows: TGTGCCAGCAGTTACTCGACTCATCGCAATGAGCAGTTCTTC.

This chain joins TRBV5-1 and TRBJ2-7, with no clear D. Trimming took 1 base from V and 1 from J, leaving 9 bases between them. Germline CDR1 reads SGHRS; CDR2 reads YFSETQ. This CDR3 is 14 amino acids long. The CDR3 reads CASSLPSKSYEQYF. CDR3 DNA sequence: TGCGCCAGCAGCTTGCCCTCTAAGTCCTACGAGCAGTACTTC.

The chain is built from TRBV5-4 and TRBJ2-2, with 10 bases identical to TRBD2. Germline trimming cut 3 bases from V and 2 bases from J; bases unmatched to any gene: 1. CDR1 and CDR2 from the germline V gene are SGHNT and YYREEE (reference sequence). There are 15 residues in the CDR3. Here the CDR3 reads CASSWTSGNTGELFF. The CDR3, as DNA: TGTGCCAGCAGCTGGACTAGCGGTAACACCGGGGAGCTGTTTTTT.

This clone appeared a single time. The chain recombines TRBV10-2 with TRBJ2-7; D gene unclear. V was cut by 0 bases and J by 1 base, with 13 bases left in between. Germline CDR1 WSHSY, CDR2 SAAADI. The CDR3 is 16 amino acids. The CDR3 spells CASSESTRVGSYEQYF. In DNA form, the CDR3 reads TGCGCCAGCAGTGAGTCGACACGGGTAGGGTCCTACGAGCAGTACTTC.

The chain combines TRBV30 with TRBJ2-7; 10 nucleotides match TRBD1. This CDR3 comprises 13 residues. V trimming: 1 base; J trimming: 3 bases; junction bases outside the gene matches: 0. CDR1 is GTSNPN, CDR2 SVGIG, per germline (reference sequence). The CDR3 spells CAWSGTGGYEQYF. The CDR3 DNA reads TGTGCCTGGAGTGGGACAGGGGGCTACGAGCAGTACTTC. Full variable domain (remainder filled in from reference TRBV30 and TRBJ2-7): SQTIHQWPATLVQPVGSPLSLECTVEGTSNPNLYWYRQAAGRGLQLLFYSVGIGQISSEVPQNLSASRPQDRQFILSSKKLLLSDSGFYLCAWSGTGGYEQYFGPGTRLTVT.

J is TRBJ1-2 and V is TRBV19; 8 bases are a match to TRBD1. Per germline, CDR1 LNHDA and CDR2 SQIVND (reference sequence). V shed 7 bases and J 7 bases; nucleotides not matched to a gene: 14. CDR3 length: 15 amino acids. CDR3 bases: TGTGCCAGTAAAACGGAGGCAGGGGGCTCTCGTGGCTACACCTTC. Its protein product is CASKTEAGGSRGYTF.

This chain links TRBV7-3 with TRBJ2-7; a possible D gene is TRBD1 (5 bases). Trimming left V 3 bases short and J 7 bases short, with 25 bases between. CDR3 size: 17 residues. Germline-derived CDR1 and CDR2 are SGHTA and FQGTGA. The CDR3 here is CASSFLVGSNVAGEQYF. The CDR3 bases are TGTGCCAGCAGCTTTCTTGTAGGTTCGAATGTAGCAGGGGAGCAGTACTTC.

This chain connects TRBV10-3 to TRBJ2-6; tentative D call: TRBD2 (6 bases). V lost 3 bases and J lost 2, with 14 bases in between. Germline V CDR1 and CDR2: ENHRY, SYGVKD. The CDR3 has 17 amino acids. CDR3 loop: CAISEGGGGPGANVLTF. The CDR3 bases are TGTGCCATCAGTGAAGGAGGTGGAGGGCCTGGGGCCAACGTCCTGACTTTC.

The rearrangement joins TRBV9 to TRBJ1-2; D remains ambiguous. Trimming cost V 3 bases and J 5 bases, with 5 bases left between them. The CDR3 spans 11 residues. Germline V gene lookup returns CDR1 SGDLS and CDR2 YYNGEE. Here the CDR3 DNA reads TGTGCCAGCAGCGGGGCATATGGCTACACCTTC. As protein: CASSGAYGYTF.

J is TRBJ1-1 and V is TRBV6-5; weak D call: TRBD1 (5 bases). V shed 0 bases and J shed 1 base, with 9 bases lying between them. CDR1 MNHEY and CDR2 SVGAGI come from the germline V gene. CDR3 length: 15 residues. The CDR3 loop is CASSYSRQGNTEAFF. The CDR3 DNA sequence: TGTGCCAGCAGTTACTCGAGGCAGGGGAACACTGAAGCTTTCTTT.

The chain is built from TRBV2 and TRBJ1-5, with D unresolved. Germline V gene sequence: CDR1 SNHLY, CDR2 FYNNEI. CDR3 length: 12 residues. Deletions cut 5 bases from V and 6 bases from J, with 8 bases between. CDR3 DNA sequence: TGTGCCAGCAGTTTTTCAGGTCAGCCCCAGCATTTT. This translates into CASSFSGQPQHF. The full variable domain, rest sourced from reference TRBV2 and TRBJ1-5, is EPEVTQTPSHQVTQMGQEVILRCVPISNHLYFYWYRQILGQKVEFLVSFYNNEISEKSEIFDDQFSVERPDGSNFTLKIRSTKLEDSAMYFCASSFSGQPQHFGDGTRLSIL.

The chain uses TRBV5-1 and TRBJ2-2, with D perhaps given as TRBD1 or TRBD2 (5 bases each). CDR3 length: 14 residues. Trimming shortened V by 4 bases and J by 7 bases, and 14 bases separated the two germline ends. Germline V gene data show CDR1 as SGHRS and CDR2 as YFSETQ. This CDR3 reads CASSTGPTVGELFF. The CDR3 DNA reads TGCGCCAGCAGCACGGGACCGACGGTCGGGGAGCTGTTTTTT. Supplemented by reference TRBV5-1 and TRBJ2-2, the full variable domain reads KAGVTQTPRYLIKTRGQQVTLSCSPISGHRSVSWYQQTPGQGLQFLFEYFSETQRNKGNFPGRFSGRQFSNSRSEMNVSTLELGDSALYLCASSTGPTVGELFFGEGSRLTVL.

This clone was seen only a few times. CDR3 loop: CASSVPRGEAFF. In DNA, the CDR3 is TGTGCCAGTAGTGTTCCCCGGGGTGAAGCTTTCTTT. This chain joins TRBV19 and TRBJ1-1; D unclear. Trimming left V 5 bases short and J 7 bases short, with 11 bases between. Germline-derived CDR1 and CDR2 are LNHDA and SQIVND (reference sequence). The CDR3 covers 12 residues.

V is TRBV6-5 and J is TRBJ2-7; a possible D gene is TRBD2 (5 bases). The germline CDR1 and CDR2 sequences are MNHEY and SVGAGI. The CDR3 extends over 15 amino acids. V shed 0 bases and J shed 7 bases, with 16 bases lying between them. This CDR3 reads CASSYSRVGVREQYF. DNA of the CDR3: TGTGCCAGCAGTTACTCGAGGGTCGGCGTACGGGAGCAGTACTTC.

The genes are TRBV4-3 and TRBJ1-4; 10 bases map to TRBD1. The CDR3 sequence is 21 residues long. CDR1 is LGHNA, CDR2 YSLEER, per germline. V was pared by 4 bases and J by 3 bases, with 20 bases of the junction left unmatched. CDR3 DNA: TGCGCCAGCAGCCCTGGGGGGGCCAGGACAGGGGGTATTCTTCCTAATGAAAAACTGTTTTTT. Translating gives CASSPGGARTGGILPNEKLFF.

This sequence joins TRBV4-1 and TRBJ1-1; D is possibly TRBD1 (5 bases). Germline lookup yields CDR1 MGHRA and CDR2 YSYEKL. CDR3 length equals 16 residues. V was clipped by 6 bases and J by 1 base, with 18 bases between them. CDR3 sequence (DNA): TGCGCCAGCAGTCGCAGCCAAGTTGGGGCGAACACTGAAGCTTTCTTT. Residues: CASSRSQVGANTEAFF.

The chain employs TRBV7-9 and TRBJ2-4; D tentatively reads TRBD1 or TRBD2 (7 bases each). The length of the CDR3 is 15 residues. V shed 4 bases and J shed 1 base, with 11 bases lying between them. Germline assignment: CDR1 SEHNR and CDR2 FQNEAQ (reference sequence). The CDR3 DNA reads TGTGCCAGCAGCTCAGGGGGGGGTGCCAAAAACATTCAGTACTTC. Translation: CASSSGGGAKNIQYF. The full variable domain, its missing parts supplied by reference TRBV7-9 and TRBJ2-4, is DTGVSQNPRHKITKRGQNVTFRCDPISEHNRLYWYRQTLGQGPEFLTYFQNEAQLEKSRLLSDRFSAERPKGSFSTLEIQRTEQGDSAMYLCASSSGGGAKNIQYFGAGTRLSVL.

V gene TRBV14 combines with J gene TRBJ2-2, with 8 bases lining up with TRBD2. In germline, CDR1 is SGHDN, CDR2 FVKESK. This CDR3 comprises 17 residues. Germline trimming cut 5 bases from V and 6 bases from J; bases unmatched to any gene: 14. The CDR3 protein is CASSYGRERGGAGELFF. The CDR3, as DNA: TGTGCCAGCAGCTACGGCCGAGAACGGGGGGGCGCCGGGGAGCTGTTTTTT.

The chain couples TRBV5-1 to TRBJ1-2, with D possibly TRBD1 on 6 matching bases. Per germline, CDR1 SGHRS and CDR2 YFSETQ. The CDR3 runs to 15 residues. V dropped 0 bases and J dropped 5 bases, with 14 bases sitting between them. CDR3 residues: CASSLDSRGSYGYTF. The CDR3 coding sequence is TGCGCCAGCAGCTTGGATAGCAGGGGCTCGTATGGCTACACCTTC.

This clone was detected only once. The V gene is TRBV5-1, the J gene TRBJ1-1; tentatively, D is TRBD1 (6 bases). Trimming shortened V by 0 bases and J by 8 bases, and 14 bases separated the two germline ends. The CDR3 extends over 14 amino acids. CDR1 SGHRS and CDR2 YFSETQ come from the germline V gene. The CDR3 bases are TGCGCCAGCAGCTTGGCCGAGGGGGGGGGAGAAGCTTTCTTT. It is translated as CASSLAEGGGEAFF. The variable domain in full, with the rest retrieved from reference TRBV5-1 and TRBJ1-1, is KAGVTQTPRYLIKTRGQQVTLSCSPISGHRSVSWYQQTPGQGLQFLFEYFSETQRNKGNFPGRFSGRQFSNSRSEMNVSTLELGDSALYLCASSLAEGGGEAFFGQGTRLTVV.

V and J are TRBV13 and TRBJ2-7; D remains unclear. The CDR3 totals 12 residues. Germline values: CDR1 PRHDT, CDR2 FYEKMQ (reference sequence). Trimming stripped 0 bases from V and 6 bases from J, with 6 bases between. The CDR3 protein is CASSLGGGEQYF. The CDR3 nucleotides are TGTGCCAGCAGCTTAGGGGGTGGCGAGCAGTACTTC. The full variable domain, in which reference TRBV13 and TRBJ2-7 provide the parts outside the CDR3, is AAGVIQSPRHLIKEKRETATLKCYPIPRHDTVYWYQQGPGQDPQFLISFYEKMQSDKGSIPDRFSAQQFSDYHSELNMSSLELGDSALYFCASSLGGGEQYFGPGTRLTVT.

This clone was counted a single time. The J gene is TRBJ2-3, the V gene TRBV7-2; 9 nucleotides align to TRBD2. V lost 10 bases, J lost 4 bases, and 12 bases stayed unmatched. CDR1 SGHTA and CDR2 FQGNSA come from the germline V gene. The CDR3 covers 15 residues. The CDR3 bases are TGTGCCATCCGGGTATGGCGGGGGGGGGCAGATACGCAGTATTTT. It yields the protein CAIRVWRGGADTQYF.

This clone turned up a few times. The CDR3 DNA reads as TGTGCCAGCAGCCGACTTGAAAGAGGCGACACTGAAGCTTTCTTT. Translation: CASSRLERGDTEAFF. The chain is built from TRBV14 and TRBJ1-1; D remains unclear. Germline-derived CDR1 and CDR2 are SGHDN and FVKESK. Between the trimmed V and J ends, which lost 4 bases and 3 bases, there was a span of 15 bases. The length of the CDR3 is 15 residues.